This passage covers 13 T cell receptor beta chains from one sample sequenced in a study of read filtering for tumor transcriptome and immune sequencing. This library used roughly 400 ng RNA and molecular barcoded adaptors spanning alpha/delta and beta/gamma chains. TCRdb re-derived calls from the reads in MiXCR, one entry per CDR3 protein. The data show tens of thousands of distinct CDR3 sequences, roughly 20% seen once. The sequenced sample was a population of CD138-negative cells sorted from bone marrow. Receptor source: a donor aged 40 or older with multiple myeloma.

J is TRBJ2-3 and V is TRBV20-1, with 8 bases identical to TRBD1. The CDR3 totals 15 residues. Germline V gene data show CDR1 as DFQATT and CDR2 as SNEGSKA (reference sequence). The trim removed 0 bases at V and 1 base at J, leaving 3 bases unmatched. CDR3 amino acids: CSARDSDRGTDTQYF. For the CDR3, the DNA is TGCAGTGCTAGAGATTCGGACAGGGGCACAGATACGCAGTATTTT.

This clonotype has a count of ten or more. The CDR3 bases are TGTGCCAGCAGTCCCGGGACAGAACAGCCCCAGCATTTT. Its protein is CASSPGTEQPQHF. The V gene is TRBV27, the J gene TRBJ1-5; 7 nucleotides align to TRBD1. Germline V gene data show CDR1 as MNHEY and CDR2 as SMNVEV (reference sequence). The CDR3 has 13 amino acids. V lost 5 bases and J lost 7; bases outside the gene matches: 5.

A few counts support this clonotype. Here the CDR3 DNA reads TGCGCCAGCAGGATAGAGACAGGGGGCCCCTATGGCTACACCTTC. This codes for CASRIETGGPYGYTF. The chain links TRBV4-1 to TRBJ1-2; 10 bases agree with TRBD1. This CDR3 spans 15 amino acids. The J segment lost 4 bases and the V segment lost 6 bases, leaving 8 bases of the junction unmatched. The germline V gene encodes CDR1 MGHRA and CDR2 YSYEKL.

There are many counts of this clonotype. This chain uses TRBV20-1 with TRBJ2-7; 15 bases map to TRBD2. J gave up 3 bases and V 6 bases, and 6 bases lay outside the gene matches. Per germline, CDR1 DFQATT and CDR2 SNEGSKA (reference sequence). The CDR3 has 15 residues. The DNA of the CDR3 is TGCAGTGCAGCCGGGACTAGCGGGGGGTTCTACGAGCAGTACTTC. Translation: CSAAGTSGGFYEQYF.

Only a few counts were recorded for this clonotype. V and J are TRBV20-1 and TRBJ2-1, with D perhaps TRBD1 (5 bases). Germline V gene lookup returns CDR1 DFQATT and CDR2 SNEGSKA (reference sequence). The CDR3 extends over 9 amino acids. DNA of the CDR3: TGCAGCATCAGGGATGAGCAGTTCTTC. It yields the protein CSIRDEQFF.

This clonotype occurred many times. V and J are TRBV19 and TRBJ2-1; a weak D match, TRBD2 (7 bases). Trimming stripped 3 bases from V and 3 bases from J, with 15 bases between. The germline V gene has CDR1 LNHDA and CDR2 SQIVND (reference sequence). The CDR3 has 16 residues. The CDR3 here is CASSISGGYSYNEQFF. CDR3 in DNA: TGTGCCAGTAGTATCTCGGGGGGCTATAGCTACAATGAGCAGTTCTTC.

This clonotype was detected only a few times. V usage is TRBV7-3 and J usage is TRBJ2-1; possibly TRBD1 for D (6 bases). Trimming cost V 0 bases and J 7 bases, with 13 bases left between them. This CDR3 region has 15 residues. Germline V gene data show CDR1 as SGHTA and CDR2 as FQGTGA. CDR3 amino acids: CASSLTSGVRNEQFF. CDR3 nucleotide sequence: TGTGCCAGCAGCTTAACGTCAGGGGTTAGGAATGAGCAGTTCTTC.

The sample holds many counts of this clonotype. This chain uses TRBV6-4 with TRBJ2-1, with D tentatively TRBD2 (7 bases). The CDR3 consists of 15 residues. The V gene lost 4 bases and the J gene lost 5 bases, with 15 bases spanning the gap. CDR1 and CDR2 (germline): MRHNA, SNTAGT. CDR3: CASSAEGGLNNEQFF. In DNA form, the CDR3 reads TGTGCCAGCAGTGCGGAGGGGGGGCTTAACAATGAGCAGTTCTTC.

In regard to this clonotype: A much larger clone differs by one base, so this may be a read error. The V call is TRBV28, the J call TRBJ2-7; possibly TRBD1 for D (8 bases). CDR1 is MDHEN, CDR2 SYDVKM, per germline. This CDR3 is 13 amino acids long. The CDR3 here is CASRADRDYEQHF. DNA for the CDR3: TGTGCCAGCAGGGCGGACAGGGACTACGAGCAGCACTTC.

This clonotype was recorded many times. This CDR3 is CSAARGYAYEQYF. The CDR3 DNA is TGCAGTGCTGCCCGGGGCTACGCCTACGAGCAGTACTTC. The chain combines TRBV20-1 with TRBJ2-7; D may match TRBD1 or TRBD2 (5 bases each). Germline CDR1 is DFQATT and CDR2 is SNEGSKA (reference sequence). The CDR3 is made up of 13 amino acids. Trimming took 5 bases from V and 2 from J, leaving 13 bases between them.

This clonotype was detected many times. This chain connects TRBV28 to TRBJ2-1; TRBD2 matches 10 bases. V trimming: 2 bases; J trimming: 4 bases; junction bases outside the gene matches: 14. There are 19 residues in the CDR3. Germline CDR1 reads MDHEN; CDR2 reads SYDVKM. The CDR3 DNA sequence: TGTGCCAGCAGTTTAACTGGCCTAGCGGGAGAGGGTATTTACAATGAGCAGTTCTTC. Translated: CASSLTGLAGEGIYNEQFF.

With regard to this clonotype: At one end the junction does not follow the germline gene, possibly because of a read error. The genes are TRBV25-1 and TRBJ1-5; D remains ambiguous. CDR1 is MGHDK and CDR2 is SYGVNS in the germline V gene. The length of the CDR3 is 12 residues. CDR3 coding DNA: TGTGCCAGCAGTGATGTGAATCAGTCCCAGCATTTT. Amino acids: CASSDVNQSQHF. Variable domain in full (rest from reference TRBV25-1 and TRBJ1-5): EADIYQTPRYLVIGTGKKITLECSQTMGHDKMYWYQQDPGMELHLIHYSYGVNSTEKGDLSSESTVSRIRTEHFPLTLESARPSHTSQYLCASSDVNQSQHFGDGTRLSIL.

A few counts support this clonotype. This chain links TRBV3-1 with TRBJ1-5; D is unclear. This CDR3 spans 15 amino acids. The ends were cut back, 1 base at V and 2 bases at J, with 9 bases in the middle. Germline CDR1 reads LGHDT; CDR2 reads YNNKEL (reference sequence). CDR3 sequence reads: CASSQGSGGNQPQHF. The CDR3 nucleotides read TGTGCCAGCAGCCAAGGTTCCGGGGGCAATCAGCCCCAGCATTTT. Full variable domain (missing parts from reference TRBV3-1 and TRBJ1-5): DTAVSQTPKYLVTQMGNDKSIKCEQNLGHDTMYWYKQDSKKFLKIMFSYNNKELIINETVPNRFSPKSPDKAHLNLHINSLELGDSAVYFCASSQGSGGNQPQHFGDGTRLSIL.